The 8 T cell receptor beta chains reported below all come from one sample, sequenced in a study of early stage breast cancer tumors. Measured with immunoSEQ multiplex PCR; TCRdb has only the in-frame clones, and not every one. This table holds tens of thousands of clones, over 60% found once. Sample: blood. Receptors originate from a person aged 50 to 59 with breast cancer.

This chain's CDR3 is CASSRVVNTEAFF. CDR3 sequence (DNA): TGTGCCTCGTCCCGGGTGGTGAACACTGAAGCTTTCTTT. The J gene is TRBJ1-1, the V gene TRBV30; unclear D gene. Per the germline V gene, CDR1 is GTSNPN and CDR2 is SVGIG (reference sequence). The CDR3 extends over 13 amino acids. Trimming shortened V by 7 bases and J by 0 bases, and 12 bases separated the two germline ends.

The chain uses TRBV4-2 and TRBJ2-7, with TRBD2 identical over 8 bases. With V trimmed by 4 bases and J by 3 bases, 11 bases remained unmatched. The CDR3 length is 16 residues. From germline, CDR1 is LGHNA and CDR2 YNFKEQ. CDR3 in amino acids: CASSLDPGAGVYEQYF. As DNA, the CDR3 is TGTGCCAGCAGCCTTGACCCGGGAGCGGGAGTCTACGAGCAGTACTTC.

V usage is TRBV9 and J usage is TRBJ2-4; a possible D gene is TRBD1 (6 bases). CDR3 length: 17 residues. Germline V gene sequence: CDR1 SGDLS, CDR2 YYNGEE. Trimming took off 0 bases at V and 7 bases at J, with 20 bases between the two ends. The CDR3 region has the DNA TGTGCCAGCAGCGTAGCAGACAACGCCCGCAGGGGTAACATTCAGTACTTC. Protein sequence: CASSVADNARRGNIQYF.

The chain combines TRBV5-6 with TRBJ2-3; TRBD2 aligns across 10 bases. The junction had 13 bases not matched to a gene; V was cut back by 5 bases and J by 4 bases. The CDR3 consists of 17 residues. Germline assignment: CDR1 SGHDT and CDR2 YYEEEE. This chain's CDR3 is CASRMGIAGGKSDTQYF. CDR3 nucleotides: TGTGCCAGCAGGATGGGAATAGCGGGAGGCAAGTCAGATACGCAGTATTTT.

There are a few counts of this clone. The chain has TRBV2 and TRBJ2-5; weak D call: TRBD1 (6 bases). This CDR3 has 14 residues. The germline V and J ends were trimmed by 4 bases and 5 bases, with 14 bases remaining between them. Germline lookup yields CDR1 SNHLY and CDR2 FYNNEI. CDR3 nucleotides: TGTGCCAGCAGTGTGAACAGGGACATGGAGACCCAGTACTTC. It translates to CASSVNRDMETQYF. The full variable domain, in which reference TRBV2 and TRBJ2-5 provide the parts outside the CDR3, is EPEVTQTPSHQVTQMGQEVILRCVPISNHLYFYWYRQILGQKVEFLVSFYNNEISEKSEIFDDQFSVERPDGSNFTLKIRSTKLEDSAMYFCASSVNRDMETQYFGPGTRLLVL.

The J gene is TRBJ2-3, the V gene TRBV9, with TRBD2 matching over 9 bases. The junction had 5 bases not matched to a gene; V was cut back by 0 bases and J by 6 bases. This CDR3 contains 15 residues. The germline V gene has CDR1 SGDLS and CDR2 YYNGEE. CDR3 protein: CASSVVAGVGDTQYF. The CDR3 region has the DNA TGTGCCAGCAGCGTAGTAGCGGGAGTTGGGGATACGCAGTATTTT.

This chain connects TRBV28 to TRBJ1-2; D not resolved. This CDR3 spans 14 amino acids. Germline V gene data show CDR1 as MDHEN and CDR2 as SYDVKM. Trimming cost V 3 bases and J 7 bases, with 15 bases left between them. CDR3 in DNA: TGTGCCAGCAGTTTTTCAACAGCCGCCCTTGGCTACACCTTC. This gives the protein CASSFSTAALGYTF.

In this sample, this clone turned up once. The chain combines TRBV18 with TRBJ1-4; no definite D call. The ends were cut back, 0 bases at V and 0 bases at J, with 8 bases in the middle. This CDR3 region has 16 residues. Germline values: CDR1 KGHSH, CDR2 LQKENI. The CDR3 region has the DNA TGTGCCAGCTCACCACCTGGACTCGCAACTAATGAAAAACTGTTTTTT. Residues: CASSPPGLATNEKLFF.